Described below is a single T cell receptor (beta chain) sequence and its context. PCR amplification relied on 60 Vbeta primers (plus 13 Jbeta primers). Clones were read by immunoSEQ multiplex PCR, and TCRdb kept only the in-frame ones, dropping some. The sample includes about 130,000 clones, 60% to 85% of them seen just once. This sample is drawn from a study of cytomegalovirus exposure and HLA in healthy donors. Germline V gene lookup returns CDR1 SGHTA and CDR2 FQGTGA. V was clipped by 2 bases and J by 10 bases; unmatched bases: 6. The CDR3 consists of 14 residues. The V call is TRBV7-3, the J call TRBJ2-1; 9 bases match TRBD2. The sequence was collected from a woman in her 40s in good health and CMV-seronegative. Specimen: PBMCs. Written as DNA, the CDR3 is TGTGCCAGCAGCTTATTGGGACTAGCCGGGGAGCAGTTCTTC. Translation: CASSLLGLAGEQFF.